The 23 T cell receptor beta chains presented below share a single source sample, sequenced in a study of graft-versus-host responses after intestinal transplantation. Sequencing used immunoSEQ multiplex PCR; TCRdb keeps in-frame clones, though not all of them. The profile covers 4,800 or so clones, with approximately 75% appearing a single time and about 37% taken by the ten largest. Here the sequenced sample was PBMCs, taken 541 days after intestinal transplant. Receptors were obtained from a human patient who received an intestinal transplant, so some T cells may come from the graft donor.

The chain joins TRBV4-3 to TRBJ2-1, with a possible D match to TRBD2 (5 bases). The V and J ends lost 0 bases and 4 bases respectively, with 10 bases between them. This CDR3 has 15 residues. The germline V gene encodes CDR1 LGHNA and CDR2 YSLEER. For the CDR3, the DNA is TGCGCCAGCAGCCAAGATCAGCGGTTATACAATGAGCAGTTCTTC. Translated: CASSQDQRLYNEQFF.

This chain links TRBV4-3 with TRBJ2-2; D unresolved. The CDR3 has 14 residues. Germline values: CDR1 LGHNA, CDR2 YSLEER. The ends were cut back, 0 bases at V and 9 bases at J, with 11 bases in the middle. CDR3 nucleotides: TGCGCCAGCAGCCAAGATGGGGAAGGGCGGGAGCTGTTTTTT. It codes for CASSQDGEGRELFF.

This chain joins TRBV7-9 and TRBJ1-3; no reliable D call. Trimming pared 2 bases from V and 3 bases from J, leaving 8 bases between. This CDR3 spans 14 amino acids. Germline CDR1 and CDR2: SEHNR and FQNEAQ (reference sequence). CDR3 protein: CASSLRHIGNTIYF. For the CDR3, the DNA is TGTGCCAGCAGCTTAAGGCACATTGGAAACACCATATATTTT.

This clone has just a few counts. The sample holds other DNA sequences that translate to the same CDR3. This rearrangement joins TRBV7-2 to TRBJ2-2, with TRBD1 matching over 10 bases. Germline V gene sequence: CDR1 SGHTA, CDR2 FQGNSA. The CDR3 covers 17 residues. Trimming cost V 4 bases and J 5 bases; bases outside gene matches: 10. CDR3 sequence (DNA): TGTGCCAGCAGCTGGGGGGACAGGGGACTAGAAACCGGGGAGCTGTTTTTT. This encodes CASSWGDRGLETGELFF.

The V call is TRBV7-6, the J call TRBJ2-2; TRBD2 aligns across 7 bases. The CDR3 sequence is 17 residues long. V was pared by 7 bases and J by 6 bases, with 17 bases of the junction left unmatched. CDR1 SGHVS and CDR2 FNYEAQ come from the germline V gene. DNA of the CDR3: TGTGCCAGCACCCAGAGAGCGGGACCCGGGGACTCCGGGGAGCTGTTTTTT. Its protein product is CASTQRAGPGDSGELFF.

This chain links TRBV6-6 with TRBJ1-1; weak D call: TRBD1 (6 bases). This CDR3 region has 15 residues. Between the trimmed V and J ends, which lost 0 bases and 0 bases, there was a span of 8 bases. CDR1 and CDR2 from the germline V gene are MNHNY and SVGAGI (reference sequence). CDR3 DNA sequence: TGTGCCAGCAGTTACTCTACAGGGATGAACACTGAAGCTTTCTTT. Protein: CASSYSTGMNTEAFF.

CDR3 nucleotides: TGTGCCAGCGGATATTCACCCCTCCACTTT. Its protein is CASGYSPLHF. The chain carries TRBV6-5 and TRBJ1-6; D uncertain. CDR1 and CDR2 (germline): MNHEY, SVGAGI. This CDR3 comprises 10 residues. The V and J ends lost 8 bases and 8 bases respectively, with 4 bases between them.

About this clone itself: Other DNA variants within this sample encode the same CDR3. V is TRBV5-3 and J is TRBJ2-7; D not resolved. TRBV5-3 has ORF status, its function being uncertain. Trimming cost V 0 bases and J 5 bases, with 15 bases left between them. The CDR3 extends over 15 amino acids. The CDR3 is CARSLARISPDEQYF. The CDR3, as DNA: TGTGCCAGAAGCTTGGCCAGGATATCTCCTGACGAGCAGTACTTC.

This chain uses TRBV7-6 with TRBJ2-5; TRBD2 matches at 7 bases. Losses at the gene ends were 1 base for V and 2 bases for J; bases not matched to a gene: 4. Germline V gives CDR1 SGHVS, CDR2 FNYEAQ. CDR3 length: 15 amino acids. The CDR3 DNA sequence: TGTGCCAGCAGCTTAGGGGCTAGCGGACAAGAGACCCAGTACTTC. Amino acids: CASSLGASGQETQYF.

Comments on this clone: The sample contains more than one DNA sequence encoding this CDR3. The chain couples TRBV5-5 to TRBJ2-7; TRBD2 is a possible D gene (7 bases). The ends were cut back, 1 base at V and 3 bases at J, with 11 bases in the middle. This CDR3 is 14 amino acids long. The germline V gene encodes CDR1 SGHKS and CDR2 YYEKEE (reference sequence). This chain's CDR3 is CASSLRGADYEQYF. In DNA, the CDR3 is TGTGCCAGCAGCTTGCGGGGGGCGGACTACGAGCAGTACTTC. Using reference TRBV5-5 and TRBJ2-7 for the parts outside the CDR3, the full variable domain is DAGVTQSPTHLIKTRGQQVTLRCSPISGHKSVSWYQQVLGQGPQFIFQYYEKEERGRGNFPDRFSARQFPNYSSELNVNALLLGDSALYLCASSLRGADYEQYFGPGTRLTVT.

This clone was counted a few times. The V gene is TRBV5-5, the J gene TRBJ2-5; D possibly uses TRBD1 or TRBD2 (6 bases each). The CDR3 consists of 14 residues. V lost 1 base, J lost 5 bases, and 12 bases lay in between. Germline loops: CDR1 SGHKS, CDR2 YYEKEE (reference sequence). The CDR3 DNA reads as TGTGCCAGCAGCTTGTTGGGGGGCGGTGAGACCCAGTACTTC. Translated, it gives CASSLLGGGETQYF. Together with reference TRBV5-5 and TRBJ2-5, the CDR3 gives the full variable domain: DAGVTQSPTHLIKTRGQQVTLRCSPISGHKSVSWYQQVLGQGPQFIFQYYEKEERGRGNFPDRFSARQFPNYSSELNVNALLLGDSALYLCASSLLGGGETQYFGPGTRLLVL.

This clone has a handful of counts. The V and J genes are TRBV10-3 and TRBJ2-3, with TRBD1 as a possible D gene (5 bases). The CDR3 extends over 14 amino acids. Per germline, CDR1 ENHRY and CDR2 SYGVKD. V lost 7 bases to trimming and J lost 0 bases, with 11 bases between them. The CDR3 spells CAIKGAFSTDTQYF. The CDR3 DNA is TGTGCCATCAAAGGGGCCTTTAGCACAGATACGCAGTATTTT.

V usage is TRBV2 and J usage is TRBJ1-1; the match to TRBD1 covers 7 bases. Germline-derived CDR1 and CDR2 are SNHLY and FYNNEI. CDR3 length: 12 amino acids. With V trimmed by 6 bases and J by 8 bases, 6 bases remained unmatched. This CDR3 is CASSETGLEAFF. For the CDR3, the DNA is TGTGCCAGCAGCGAGACAGGGCTCGAAGCTTTCTTT.

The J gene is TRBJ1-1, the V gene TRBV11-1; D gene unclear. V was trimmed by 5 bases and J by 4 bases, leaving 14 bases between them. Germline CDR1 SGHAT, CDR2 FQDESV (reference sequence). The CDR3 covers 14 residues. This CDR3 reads CASSQESGGTEAFF. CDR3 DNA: TGTGCCAGCAGCCAAGAGAGTGGTGGCACTGAAGCTTTCTTT.

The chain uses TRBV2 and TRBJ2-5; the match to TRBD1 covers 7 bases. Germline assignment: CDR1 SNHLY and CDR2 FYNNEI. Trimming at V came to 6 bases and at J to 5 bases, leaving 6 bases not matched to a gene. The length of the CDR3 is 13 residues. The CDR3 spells CASSRDREETQYF. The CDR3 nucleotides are TGTGCCAGCAGCCGAGACAGGGAGGAGACCCAGTACTTC.

Written as DNA, the CDR3 is TGTGCCAGCATCATTGGGACAGGGAATCAGCCCCAGCATTTT. It encodes CASIIGTGNQPQHF. The V call is TRBV7-9, the J call TRBJ1-5; 9 bases fit TRBD1. CDR1 is SEHNR and CDR2 is FQNEAQ in the germline V gene (reference sequence). V dropped 7 bases and J dropped 4; count of bases not matched to a gene: 5. The CDR3 covers 14 residues. Full variable domain (missing parts from reference TRBV7-9 and TRBJ1-5): DTGVSQNPRHKITKRGQNVTFRCDPISEHNRLYWYRQTLGQGPEFLTYFQNEAQLEKSRLLSDRFSAERPKGSFSTLEIQRTEQGDSAMYLCASIIGTGNQPQHFGDGTRLSIL.

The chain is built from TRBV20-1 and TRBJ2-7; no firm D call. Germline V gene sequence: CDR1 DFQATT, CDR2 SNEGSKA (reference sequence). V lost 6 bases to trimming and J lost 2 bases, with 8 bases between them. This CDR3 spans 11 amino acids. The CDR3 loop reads CSASPTYEQYF. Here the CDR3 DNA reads TGCAGTGCCTCTCCGACCTACGAGCAGTACTTC.

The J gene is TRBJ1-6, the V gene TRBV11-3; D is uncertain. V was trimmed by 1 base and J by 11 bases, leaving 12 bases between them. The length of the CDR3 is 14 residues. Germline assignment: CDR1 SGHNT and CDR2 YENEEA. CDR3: CASSLVPREAPLHF. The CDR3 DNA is TGTGCCAGCAGCTTAGTTCCCCGCGAGGCACCCCTCCACTTT.

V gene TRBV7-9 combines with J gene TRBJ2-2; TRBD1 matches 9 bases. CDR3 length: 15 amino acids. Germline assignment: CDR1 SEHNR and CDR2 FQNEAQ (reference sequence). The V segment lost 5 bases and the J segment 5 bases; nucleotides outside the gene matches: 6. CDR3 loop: CASSLTGQGTGELFF. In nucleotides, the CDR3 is TGTGCCAGCAGCCTCACGGGACAGGGAACCGGGGAGCTGTTTTTT.

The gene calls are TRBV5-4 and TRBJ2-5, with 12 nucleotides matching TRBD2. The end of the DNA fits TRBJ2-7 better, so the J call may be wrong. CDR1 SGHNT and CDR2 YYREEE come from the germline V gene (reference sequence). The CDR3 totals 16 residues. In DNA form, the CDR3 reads TGTGCCAGCAGCGAAAAGACTAGCGGGGGCGCCTACGAGCAGTACTTC. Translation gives CASSEKTSGGAYEQYF.

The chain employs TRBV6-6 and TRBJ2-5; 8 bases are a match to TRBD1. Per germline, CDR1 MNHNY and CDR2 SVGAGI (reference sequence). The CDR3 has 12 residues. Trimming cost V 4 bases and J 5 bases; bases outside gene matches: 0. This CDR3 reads CASSWDRETQYF. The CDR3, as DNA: TGTGCCAGCAGTTGGGACAGGGAGACCCAGTACTTC.

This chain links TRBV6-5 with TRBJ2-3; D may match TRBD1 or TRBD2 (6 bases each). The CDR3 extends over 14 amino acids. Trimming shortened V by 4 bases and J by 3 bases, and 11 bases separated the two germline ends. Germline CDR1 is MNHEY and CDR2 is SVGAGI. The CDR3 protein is CASSSGGPTDTQYF. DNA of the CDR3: TGTGCCAGCAGTTCTGGGGGGCCAACAGATACGCAGTATTTT.

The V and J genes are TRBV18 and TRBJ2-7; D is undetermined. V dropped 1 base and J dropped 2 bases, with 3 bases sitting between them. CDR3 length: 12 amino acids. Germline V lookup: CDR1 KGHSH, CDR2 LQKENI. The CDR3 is CASSPRAYEQYF. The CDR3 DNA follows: TGTGCCAGCTCACCACGAGCCTACGAGCAGTACTTC.